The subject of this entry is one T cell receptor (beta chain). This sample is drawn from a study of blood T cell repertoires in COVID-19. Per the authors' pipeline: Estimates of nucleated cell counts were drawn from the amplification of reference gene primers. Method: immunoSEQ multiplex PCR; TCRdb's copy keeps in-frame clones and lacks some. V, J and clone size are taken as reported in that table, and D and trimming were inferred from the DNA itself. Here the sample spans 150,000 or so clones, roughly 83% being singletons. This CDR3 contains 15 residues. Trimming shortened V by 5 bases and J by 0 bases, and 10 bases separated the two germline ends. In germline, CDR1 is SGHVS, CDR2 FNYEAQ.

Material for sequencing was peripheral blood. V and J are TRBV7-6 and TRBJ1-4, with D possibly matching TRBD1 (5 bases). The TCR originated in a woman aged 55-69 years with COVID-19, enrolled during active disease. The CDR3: CASSIGGATNEKLFF. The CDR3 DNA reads TGTGCCAGCAGCATCGGGGGGGCAACTAATGAAAAACTGTTTTTT. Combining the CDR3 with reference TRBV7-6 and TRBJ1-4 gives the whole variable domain GAGVSQSPRYKVTKRGQDVALRCDPISGHVSLYWYRQALGQGPEFLTYFNYEAQQDKSGLPNDRFSAERPEGSISTLTIQRTEQRDSAMYRCASSIGGATNEKLFFGSGTQLSVL.